A single sample is the source of the 3 T cell receptor beta chains below, sequenced in a study of blood T cells in healthy people across ages. Together with a sample-barcoded 5' primer, a J-beta primer mix was included in a second PCR lasting roughly 6 to 12 cycles. TCRdb re-analysed the 5' RACE reads in MiXCR, keeping a single row per CDR3 protein. The table has some 800,000 distinct CDR3 sequences, 25% seen once. Another study also made use of these data, one on T cells of mothers and their children.

The sequenced sample consisted of blood. These receptors were obtained from a boy between 10 and 17 years old in good health.

The rearrangement joins TRBV30 to TRBJ2-1, with 16 bases identical to TRBD2. V was pared by 2 bases and J by 4 bases, with 2 bases of the junction left unmatched. CDR3 length equals 16 residues. Germline loops: CDR1 GTSNPN, CDR2 SVGIG (reference sequence). The CDR3 sequence: CAWSLGLAGGYNEQFF. CDR3 in DNA: TGTGCCTGGAGTTTGGGACTAGCGGGGGGGTACAATGAGCAGTTCTTC.

In this sample, this clonotype turned up a few times. The chain employs TRBV29-1 and TRBJ2-1; 8 bases are shared with TRBD1. Per the germline V gene, CDR1 is SQVTM and CDR2 is ANQGSEA. The CDR3 is 12 residues long. Losses at the gene ends were 5 bases for V and 9 bases for J; bases not matched to a gene: 6. This chain's CDR3 is CSVLDRDGEQFF. CDR3 DNA: TGCAGCGTTCTGGACAGGGATGGTGAGCAGTTCTTC.

As to this clonotype: Relative to the germline gene, one junction end is altered; a read error may explain this. This chain links TRBV5-6 with TRBJ2-5; 8 bases map to TRBD1. CDR1 is SGHDT and CDR2 is YYEEEE in the germline V gene. The CDR3 is made up of 14 amino acids. The DNA of the CDR3 is TGTGCCAGCAGCCTACGGACAGGGCAAGTGACCCAGTACTTC. Translation: CASSLRTGQVTQYF.